Below are 3 T cell receptor beta chains sequenced from a single sample in a study of cytomegalovirus exposure and HLA in healthy donors. This PCR relied on a set of 60 Vbeta primers and 13 Jbeta primers. The data were produced by immunoSEQ multiplex PCR, yet TCRdb's version contains in-frame clones alone and is incomplete. The sample has fewer than 150,000 clones, 82% seen once. The sample consisted of PBMCs. All receptors derive from a woman aged 18-29 years in good health and CMV-seronegative.

The genes are TRBV4-3 and TRBJ1-1; 7 nucleotides agree with TRBD1. The junction had 12 bases not matched to a gene; V was cut back by 3 bases and J by 11 bases. There are 14 residues in the CDR3. Germline V lookup: CDR1 LGHNA, CDR2 YSLEER. In nucleotides, the CDR3 is TGCGCCAGCAGCCAGAATTCAGGGGGTAGTCAGGCTTTCTTT. Its protein is CASSQNSGGSQAFF.

The J gene is TRBJ1-2, the V gene TRBV28; D is undetermined. CDR3 size: 17 residues. CDR1 MDHEN and CDR2 SYDVKM come from the germline V gene. V was shortened by 5 bases and J by 5 bases, with 24 bases between the two germline ends. This CDR3 is CASSHGLGVIPLYGYTF. CDR3 DNA sequence: TGTGCCAGCAGTCATGGACTTGGTGTCATCCCCTTATATGGCTACACCTTC.

This chain uses TRBV11-3 with TRBJ2-7, with TRBD2 matching 8 bases. J lost 5 bases, V lost 2 bases, and 8 bases had no gene match. The CDR3 is made up of 15 amino acids. In germline, CDR1 is SGHNT, CDR2 YENEEA. CDR3 DNA: TGTGCCAGCAGCTTACGGGGGGGGGCCCCCAACGAGCAGTACGTC. The encoded protein is CASSLRGGAPNEQYV.